This T cell receptor beta chain came from a study of control samples from healthy donors and cancer patients. Data came from immunoSEQ multiplex PCR; TCRdb stores just in-frame clones and leaves some out. The table has some 130,000 clones, 80% to 95% seen once. CDR1 and CDR2 (germline): MNHEY, SVGAGI. The V and J ends lost 4 bases and 7 bases respectively, with 17 bases between them. This CDR3 is 16 amino acids long. The chain recombines TRBV6-5 with TRBJ1-6, with a possible D match to TRBD1 (5 bases). Sequenced material: blood. This receptor was obtained from a woman between 45 and 60 years old in good health. In DNA, the CDR3 is TGTGCCAGCAGTTGGGGACCGGGACGGCCAAATTCACCCCTCCACTTT. It encodes CASSWGPGRPNSPLHF.